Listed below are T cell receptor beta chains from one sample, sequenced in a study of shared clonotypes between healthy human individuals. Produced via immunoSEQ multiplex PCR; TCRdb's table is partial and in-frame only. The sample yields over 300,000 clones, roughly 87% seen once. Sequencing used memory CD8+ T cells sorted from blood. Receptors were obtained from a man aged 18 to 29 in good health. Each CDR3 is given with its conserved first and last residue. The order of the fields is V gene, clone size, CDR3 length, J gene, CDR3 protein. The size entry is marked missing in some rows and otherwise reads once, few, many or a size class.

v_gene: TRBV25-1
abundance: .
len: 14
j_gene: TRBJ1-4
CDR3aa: CASSELERDEKLFF

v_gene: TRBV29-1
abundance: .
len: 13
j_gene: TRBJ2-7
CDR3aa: CSVEGSGSYEQYF

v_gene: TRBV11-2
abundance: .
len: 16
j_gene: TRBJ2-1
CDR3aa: CASSLDLRGAYNEQFF

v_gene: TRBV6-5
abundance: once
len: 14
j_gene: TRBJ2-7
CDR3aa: CASSSLPFAGEQYF

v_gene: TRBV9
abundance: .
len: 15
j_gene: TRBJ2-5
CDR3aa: CASSVGSDTQETQYF

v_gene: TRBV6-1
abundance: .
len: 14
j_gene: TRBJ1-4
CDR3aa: CASSGTDSNEKLFF

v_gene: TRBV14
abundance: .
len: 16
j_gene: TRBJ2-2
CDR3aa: CASSQLGEWVRAELFF

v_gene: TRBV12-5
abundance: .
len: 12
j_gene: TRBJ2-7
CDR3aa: CASMRGPYEQYF

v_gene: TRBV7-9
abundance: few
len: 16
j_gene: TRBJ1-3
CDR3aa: CASSALSEVSGNTIYF

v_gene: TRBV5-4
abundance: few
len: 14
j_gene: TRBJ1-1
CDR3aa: CASSLVGAATEAFF

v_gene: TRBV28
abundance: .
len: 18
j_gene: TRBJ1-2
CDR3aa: CASSLQDRGIWGNYGYTF

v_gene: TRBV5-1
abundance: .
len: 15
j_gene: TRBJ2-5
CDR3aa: CASSSPSGWWETQYF

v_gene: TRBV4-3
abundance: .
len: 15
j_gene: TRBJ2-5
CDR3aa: CASSQVGDHQETQYF

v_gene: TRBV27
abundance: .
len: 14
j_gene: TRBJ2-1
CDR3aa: CASSPGTGVKEQFF

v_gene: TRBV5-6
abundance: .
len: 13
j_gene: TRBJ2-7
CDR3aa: CASSLGGGNEQYF

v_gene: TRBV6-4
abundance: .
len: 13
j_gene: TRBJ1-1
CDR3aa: CASSYGMNTEAFF